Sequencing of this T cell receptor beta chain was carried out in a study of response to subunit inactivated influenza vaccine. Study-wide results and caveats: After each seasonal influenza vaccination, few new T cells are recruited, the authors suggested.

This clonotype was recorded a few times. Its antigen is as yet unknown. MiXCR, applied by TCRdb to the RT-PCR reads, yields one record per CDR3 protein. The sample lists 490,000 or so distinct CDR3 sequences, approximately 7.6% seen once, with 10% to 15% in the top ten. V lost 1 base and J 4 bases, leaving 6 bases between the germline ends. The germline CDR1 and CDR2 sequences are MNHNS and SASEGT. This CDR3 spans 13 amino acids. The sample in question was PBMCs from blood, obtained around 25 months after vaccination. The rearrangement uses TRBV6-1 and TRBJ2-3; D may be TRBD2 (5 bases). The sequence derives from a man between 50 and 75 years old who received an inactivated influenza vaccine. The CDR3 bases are TGTGCCAGCAGTGAAGTGGGAGCAGATACGCAGTATTTT. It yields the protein CASSEVGADTQYF.